This T cell receptor beta chain was sequenced during a study of Tregs in tolerant kidney transplant recipients. The V and J ends lost 5 bases and 2 bases, in that order; junction bases with no gene match: 11. The germline V gene encodes CDR1 LNHDA and CDR2 SQIVND (reference sequence). This CDR3 comprises 18 residues. Unstimulated Tregs (CD4+CD25+CD127-) and CD4+CD25- non-Tregs were sorted from PBMCs. This clone turned up a few times. Libraries were prepared by immunoSEQ multiplex PCR; TCRdb keeps only in-frame clonotypes and omits some of them. The sample lists around 98,000 clones; 93% were seen once.

The source was CD4+ T cells from blood, collected before the transplant. The receptor's source is a human donor who received a combined kidney and bone marrow transplant. The chain employs TRBV19 and TRBJ1-3; TRBD1 matches 11 bases. This CDR3 is CASSSPGQGGKTGNTIYF. CDR3 DNA: TGTGCCAGTAGTTCACCGGGACAGGGGGGAAAGACTGGAAACACCATATATTTT.